One and the same sample provided the 22 T cell receptor beta chains below, sequenced in a study of early T cells in non-severe SARS-CoV-2 infection. TCRdb redid the calling of the 5' RACE reads with MiXCR, one entry per CDR3 protein. The data contain fewer than 80,000 distinct CDR3 sequences, 9.5% of them singletons. Sequencing was carried out using whole blood. These receptors were taken from an adult who was a healthcare worker with PCR-confirmed SARS-CoV-2 infection or an uninfected control (not recorded which).

This chain uses TRBV28 with TRBJ1-3; no firm D call. The CDR3 covers 13 residues. CDR1 is MDHEN and CDR2 is SYDVKM in the germline V gene. V was clipped by 6 bases and J by 0 bases, with 6 bases between them. The CDR3 DNA reads TGTGCCAGCAGCCAAACCTCTGGAAACACCATATATTTT. Translation gives CASSQTSGNTIYF.

This clonotype showed up just a few times. The chain joins TRBV7-6 to TRBJ2-1; TRBD2 matches at 11 bases. The CDR3 consists of 18 residues. Per germline, CDR1 SGHVS and CDR2 FNYEAQ. The ends lost 5 bases at V and 4 bases at J; junction bases unmatched: 13. The CDR3 sequence is CASSARASGRYDYNEQFF. CDR3 DNA sequence: TGTGCCAGCAGCGCCAGGGCTAGCGGGAGGTACGATTACAATGAGCAGTTCTTC. Full variable domain (missing parts from reference TRBV7-6 and TRBJ2-1): GAGVSQSPRYKVTKRGQDVALRCDPISGHVSLYWYRQALGQGPEFLTYFNYEAQQDKSGLPNDRFSAERPEGSISTLTIQRTEQRDSAMYRCASSARASGRYDYNEQFFGPGTRLTVL.

The chain has TRBV6-2 or TRBV6-3 and TRBJ2-1, with 7 bases identical to TRBD2. The V gene end was trimmed by 0 bases and the J gene end by 7 bases; junction bases not matched to a gene: 9. The CDR3 length is 16 residues. Germline V lookup: CDR1 MNHEY, CDR2 SVGEGT. The CDR3 region has the DNA TGTGCCAGCAGTTACTCGAGGGCGGGAGCGCGTAATGAGCAGTTCTTC. Amino acids: CASSYSRAGARNEQFF.

This rearrangement joins TRBV7-2 to TRBJ1-3; 9 bases are a match to TRBD1. The germline CDR1 and CDR2 sequences are SGHTA and FQGNSA. The junction had 4 bases not matched to a gene; V was cut back by 4 bases and J by 3 bases. This CDR3 has 15 residues. The CDR3 DNA follows: TGTGCCAGCAGCTCGGGACAGGGACGTGGAAACACCATATATTTT. Its translation: CASSSGQGRGNTIYF.

This clonotype showed up just a few times. The chain employs TRBV6-5 and TRBJ1-2; a possible D gene is TRBD1 (6 bases). This CDR3 is 14 amino acids long. V shed 5 bases and J shed 2 bases, with 12 bases lying between them. The germline V gene has CDR1 MNHEY and CDR2 SVGAGI. Here the CDR3 DNA reads TGTGCCAGCAGTACAGGGAGTAACAACTATGGCTACACCTTC. It is translated as CASSTGSNNYGYTF.

This clonotype was detected only a few times. The V gene is TRBV2, the J gene TRBJ2-1; D uncertain. Trimming removed 8 bases at V and 1 base at J, with 21 bases between. The length of the CDR3 is 17 residues. The germline V gene encodes CDR1 SNHLY and CDR2 FYNNEI. Here the CDR3 DNA reads TGTGCCAGCCAAGGTCTGGCGGTGAGCTTGTCCTACAATGAGCAGTTCTTC. It yields the protein CASQGLAVSLSYNEQFF.

The chain links TRBV9 to TRBJ2-1; D perhaps matches TRBD2 (6 bases). This CDR3 spans 15 amino acids. V was pared by 5 bases and J by 2 bases, with 14 bases between. The germline V gene encodes CDR1 SGDLS and CDR2 YYNGEE. DNA for the CDR3: TGTGCCAGCAGTGGGACCGGGACTCCCTACAATGAGCAGTTCTTC. This gives the protein CASSGTGTPYNEQFF.

This clonotype has only a few counts. The chain links TRBV30 to TRBJ1-1, with 7 bases fitting TRBD1. CDR3 length equals 13 residues. J was trimmed by 1 base and V by 4 bases; bases with no gene match: 3. CDR1 and CDR2 from the germline V gene are GTSNPN and SVGIG (reference sequence). The CDR3 DNA reads as TGTGCCTGGACCGGGACAGCGAACACTGAAGCTTTCTTT. This translates into CAWTGTANTEAFF.

The chain employs TRBV12-3 or TRBV12-4 and TRBJ2-5, with D uncertain. V lost 5 bases, J lost 5 bases, and 12 bases lay in between. This CDR3 has 13 residues. The CDR3 DNA sequence: TGTGCCAGCAGTCGCTGGAAGAGGGAGACCCAGTACTTC. It yields the protein CASSRWKRETQYF.

Details on this clonotype: One junction end disagrees with the germline gene, perhaps due to a read error. CDR3 nucleotides: TGTGTCAGCACCGGGACAGGGAAGACCGGGGAGCTGTTTTTT. It specifies CVSTGTGKTGELFF. This sequence joins TRBV9 and TRBJ2-2, with 9 bases identical to TRBD1. The germline gives CDR1 SGDLS, CDR2 YYNGEE. This CDR3 contains 14 residues.

There are many counts of this clonotype. The chain couples TRBV9 to TRBJ1-1, with 9 bases that match TRBD1. CDR1 and CDR2 from the germline V gene are SGDLS and YYNGEE. The CDR3 covers 15 residues. V lost 5 bases and J lost 0; bases outside the gene matches: 5. The CDR3 coding sequence is TGTGCCAGCAGGACAGGGGGTAATATGAACACTGAAGCTTTCTTT. Protein: CASRTGGNMNTEAFF.

The chain has TRBV5-1 and TRBJ2-1; 9 nucleotides match TRBD2. V dropped 7 bases and J dropped 6; count of bases not matched to a gene: 5. The CDR3 has 13 amino acids. The germline V gene encodes CDR1 SGHRS and CDR2 YFSETQ. CDR3 region: CASGLALGNEQFF. The CDR3, as DNA: TGCGCCAGCGGACTAGCGCTAGGCAATGAGCAGTTCTTC.

This chain joins TRBV7-9 and TRBJ2-7; a weak D match, TRBD1 (6 bases). V gave up 5 bases and J gave up 6 bases, with 11 bases separating them. Per the germline V gene, CDR1 is SEHNR and CDR2 is FQNEAQ (reference sequence). The length of the CDR3 is 12 residues. CDR3 sequence reads: CASSLNRAEQYF. In DNA form, the CDR3 reads TGTGCCAGCAGCCTAAACAGGGCCGAGCAGTACTTC.

This clonotype was recorded at least ten times. The chain couples TRBV30 to TRBJ2-1; TRBD2 aligns across 7 bases. The V and J ends lost 2 bases and 9 bases, in that order; junction bases with no gene match: 10. The CDR3 covers 14 residues. Germline-derived CDR1 and CDR2 are GTSNPN and SVGIG (reference sequence). Here the CDR3 reads CAWSSGGRYGEQFF. In DNA form, the CDR3 reads TGTGCCTGGAGTTCGGGGGGTAGGTACGGTGAGCAGTTCTTC.

V and J are TRBV2 and TRBJ2-1; 7 bases fit TRBD2. Looked up from germline, CDR1 is SNHLY and CDR2 is FYNNEI. The CDR3 is 15 residues long. The V gene end was trimmed by 6 bases and the J gene end by 6 bases; junction bases not matched to a gene: 11. CDR3 amino acids: CASRPLAGDRNEQFF. CDR3 bases: TGTGCCAGCAGACCTCTGGCGGGAGATCGCAATGAGCAGTTCTTC.

The sample holds a few counts of this clonotype. The V and J genes are TRBV6-1 and TRBJ1-2, with D uncertain. V lost 4 bases to trimming and J lost 6 bases, with 12 bases between them. CDR1 and CDR2 from the germline V gene are MNHNS and SASEGT. The CDR3 has 13 amino acids. The CDR3 reads CASSVVNRDGYTF. In DNA, the CDR3 is TGTGCCAGCAGTGTGGTGAATCGCGATGGCTACACCTTC.

The gene calls are TRBV11-2 and TRBJ2-1, with a weak D call TRBD1 (5 bases). V lost 5 bases to trimming and J lost 0 bases, with 11 bases between them. The CDR3 runs 15 residues. CDR1 is SGHAT, CDR2 FQNNGV, per germline. CDR3 bases: TGTGCCAGCAGCGGGCGGACACGCTCCTACAATGAGCAGTTCTTC. This sequence encodes CASSGRTRSYNEQFF.

There are a few counts of this clonotype. The V call is TRBV5-1, the J call TRBJ2-1; 8 bases fit TRBD2. The CDR3 runs 14 residues. Germline-derived CDR1 and CDR2 are SGHRS and YFSETQ. The ends lost 8 bases at V and 6 bases at J; junction bases unmatched: 10. The CDR3 region is CASCPLAGTNEQFF. CDR3 sequence (DNA): TGCGCCAGTTGTCCGCTAGCGGGTACCAATGAGCAGTTCTTC.

At least ten counts were recorded for this clonotype. The V and J genes are TRBV7-9 and TRBJ2-2; 9 bases fit TRBD1. The CDR3 spans 18 residues. Trimming removed 4 bases from V and 2 bases from J; junction bases left unmatched: 11. CDR1 and CDR2 from the germline V gene are SEHNR and FQNEAQ (reference sequence). The chain's CDR3 is CASSSSPGTGINTGELFF. CDR3 DNA: TGTGCCAGCAGCTCCTCCCCCGGGACAGGGATAAACACCGGGGAGCTGTTTTTT.

As DNA, the CDR3 is TGTGCCAGCAGCTTAACGGGGGGACAGCAAGAGACCCAGTACTTC. Protein product: CASSLTGGQQETQYF. The chain employs TRBV7-3 and TRBJ2-5; TRBD1 is a possible D gene (7 bases). Germline V gene sequence: CDR1 SGHTA, CDR2 FQGTGA. The CDR3 spans 15 residues. Trimming cost V 0 bases and J 2 bases, with 10 bases left between them.

This clonotype was detected many times. The chain joins TRBV4-1 to TRBJ1-2; a possible D gene is TRBD1 (6 bases). Germline CDR1 reads MGHRA; CDR2 reads YSYEKL. V dropped 1 base and J dropped 6 bases, with 21 bases sitting between them. This CDR3 region has 17 residues. CDR3 DNA: TGCGCCAGCAGCCAAGGTGTGGGGGGCGCGGGTATAGATGGCTACACCTTC. Translating it yields CASSQGVGGAGIDGYTF.

This clonotype was picked up many times. The chain joins TRBV25-1 to TRBJ1-5, with a possible D match to TRBD1 (5 bases). In germline, CDR1 is MGHDK, CDR2 SYGVNS. Between the trimmed V and J ends, which lost 1 base and 5 bases, there was a span of 12 bases. This CDR3 is built from 15 residues. In DNA form, the CDR3 reads TGTGCCAGCAGTGAATGGGGAGGGGAAGATCAGCCCCAGCATTTT. Translation: CASSEWGGEDQPQHF.